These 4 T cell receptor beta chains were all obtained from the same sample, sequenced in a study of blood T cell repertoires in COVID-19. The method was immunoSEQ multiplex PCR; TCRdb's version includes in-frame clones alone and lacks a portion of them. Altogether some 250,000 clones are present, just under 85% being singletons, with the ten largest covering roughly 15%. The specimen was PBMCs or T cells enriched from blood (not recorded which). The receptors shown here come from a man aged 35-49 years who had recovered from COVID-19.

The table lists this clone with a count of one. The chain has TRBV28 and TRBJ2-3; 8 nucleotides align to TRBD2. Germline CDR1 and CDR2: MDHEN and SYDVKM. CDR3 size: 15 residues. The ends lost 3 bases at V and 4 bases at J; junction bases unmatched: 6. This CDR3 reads CASSFGQRGPDTQYF. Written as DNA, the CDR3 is TGTGCCAGCAGTTTCGGCCAGCGGGGGCCAGATACGCAGTATTTT.

CDR3 nucleotides: TGTGCCAGCAGTATCCCGGCAGGGGGCGAGGACTATGGCTACACCTTC. Its protein is CASSIPAGGEDYGYTF. The gene calls are TRBV28 and TRBJ1-2; 8 nucleotides match TRBD1. The CDR3 loop spans 16 amino acids. Trimming cost V 5 bases and J 3 bases; bases outside gene matches: 11. The germline gives CDR1 MDHEN, CDR2 SYDVKM.

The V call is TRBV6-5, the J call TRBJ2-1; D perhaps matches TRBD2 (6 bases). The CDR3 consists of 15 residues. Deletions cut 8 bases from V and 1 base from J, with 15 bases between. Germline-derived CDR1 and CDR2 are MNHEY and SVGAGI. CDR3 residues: CASSPGTQSYNEQFF. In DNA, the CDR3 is TGTGCCAGCTCACCCGGGACTCAATCCTACAATGAGCAGTTCTTC.

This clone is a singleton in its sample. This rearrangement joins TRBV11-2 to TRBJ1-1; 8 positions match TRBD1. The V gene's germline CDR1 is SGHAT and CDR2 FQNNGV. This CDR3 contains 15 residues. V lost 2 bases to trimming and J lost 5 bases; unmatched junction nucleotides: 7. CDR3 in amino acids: CASSLRLRGQTEAFF. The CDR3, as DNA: TGTGCCAGCAGCTTAAGACTCAGGGGGCAAACTGAAGCTTTCTTT.